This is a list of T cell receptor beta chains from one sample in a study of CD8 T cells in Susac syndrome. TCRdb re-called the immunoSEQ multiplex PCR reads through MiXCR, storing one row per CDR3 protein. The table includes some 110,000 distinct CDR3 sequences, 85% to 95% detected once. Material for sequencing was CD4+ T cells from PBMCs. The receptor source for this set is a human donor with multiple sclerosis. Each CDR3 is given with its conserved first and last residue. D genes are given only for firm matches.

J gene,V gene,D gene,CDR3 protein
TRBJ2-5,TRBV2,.,CASSRAKGSMDQETQYF
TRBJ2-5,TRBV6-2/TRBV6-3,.,CASSFDRHETQYF
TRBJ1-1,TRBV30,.,CAWTLGGLGAEAFF
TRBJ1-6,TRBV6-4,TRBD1,CASSSRTGDPLHF
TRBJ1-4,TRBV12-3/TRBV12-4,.,CASSFTGFNEKLFF
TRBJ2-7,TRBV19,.,CASSIGTPGYEQYF
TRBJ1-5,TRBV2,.,CASSSGTPLKSNQPQHF
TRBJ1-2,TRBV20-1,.,CSARDPLSYGYTF
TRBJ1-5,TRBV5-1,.,CASSLGTLNQPQHF
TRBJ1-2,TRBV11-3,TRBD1,CASSHAGTGVGYYGYTF
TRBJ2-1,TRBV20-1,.,CSATPGSRPYNEQFF
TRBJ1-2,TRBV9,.,CASSVSDSRVYGYTF
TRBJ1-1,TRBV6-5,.,CASSYNDRATEAFF
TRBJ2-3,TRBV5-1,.,CASSLTPRAGGHTDTQYF
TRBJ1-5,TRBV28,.,CASSSGWGLGMGQPQHF
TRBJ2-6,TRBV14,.,CASSRSGGSWGVLTF
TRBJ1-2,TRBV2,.,CASQLNIYGYTF
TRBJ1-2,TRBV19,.,CASSLLDGVGYTF